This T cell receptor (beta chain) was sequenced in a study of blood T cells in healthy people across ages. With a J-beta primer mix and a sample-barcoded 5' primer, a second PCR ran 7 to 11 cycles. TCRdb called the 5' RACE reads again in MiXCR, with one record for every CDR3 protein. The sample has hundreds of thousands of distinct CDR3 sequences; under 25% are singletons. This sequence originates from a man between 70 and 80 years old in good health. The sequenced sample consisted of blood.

The CDR3 here is CAWSVSGATDTQYF. The CDR3 DNA reads as TGTGCCTGGAGTGTGTCGGGGGCCACAGATACGCAGTATTTT. The chain couples TRBV30 to TRBJ2-3; D assignment may be TRBD1 or TRBD2 (6 bases each). Trimming left V 0 bases short and J 2 bases short, with 9 bases between. This CDR3 comprises 14 residues. Germline lookup yields CDR1 GTSNPN and CDR2 SVGIG (reference sequence). Complete variable domain (other parts from reference TRBV30 and TRBJ2-3): SQTIHQWPATLVQPVGSPLSLECTVEGTSNPNLYWYRQAAGRGLQLLFYSVGIGQISSEVPQNLSASRPQDRQFILSSKKLLLSDSGFYLCAWSVSGATDTQYFGPGTRLTVL.